This T cell receptor (beta chain) was identified in a study of T cell repertoires in cytomegalovirus infection. One entry per CDR3 protein, called by TCRdb with MiXCR from the reads. The sample lists 200,000 to 300,000 distinct CDR3 sequences, approximately 13% seen once, with about 1.5% in the top ten. V was cut by 5 bases and J by 8 bases, with 21 bases left in between. This CDR3 comprises 16 residues. CDR1 and CDR2 from the germline V gene are MDHEN and SYDVKM. A few counts support this clonotype. This TCR came from a human donor in good health (CMV status not recorded). Some clones in this sample may be carry-over from other donors' samples. The rearrangement joins TRBV28 to TRBJ1-4; no firm D call. Specimen: PBMCs. The CDR3: CASSPSLARGREKLFF. CDR3 DNA: TGTGCCAGCAGTCCTTCATTGGCGCGAGGGCGGGAAAAACTGTTTTTT. Full variable domain (rest looked up from reference TRBV28 and TRBJ1-4): DVKVTQSSRYLVKRTGEKVFLECVQDMDHENMFWYRQDPGLGLRLIYFSYDVKMKEKGDIPEGYSVSREKKERFSLILESASTNQTSMYLCASSPSLARGREKLFFGSGTQLSVL.